This note documents a single T cell receptor beta chain sequence. Profiled with immunoSEQ multiplex PCR; TCRdb holds only in-frame clones, not every one. The table includes some 30,000 clones, 86% detected once. The germline V gene encodes CDR1 SNHLY and CDR2 FYNNEI. This CDR3 is 16 amino acids long. The trim removed 4 bases at V and 4 bases at J, leaving 12 bases unmatched. Treatment reported: randomized to nivolumab then ipilimumab (arm A) or the reverse (arm B). From thawed PBMCs, live CD3+CD8+ cells negative for CD19 and CD56 were sorted. This sample was included in a study of sequential checkpoint blockade in melanoma. Looking at the study overall: Patients were randomized 1:1 to nivolumab-then-ipilimumab or ipilimumab-then-nivolumab first-line.

The specimen was CD8+ T cells sorted from blood (inferred from file names), collected from a patient given nivolumab and ipilimumab in sequence. The receptor comes from a human donor with melanoma. The chain combines TRBV2 with TRBJ2-7, with 8 bases that match TRBD1. CDR3 DNA sequence: TGTGCCAGCAGTGGGGCCAGGGGGCGCAAATTATACGAGCAGTACTTC. Its protein is CASSGARGRKLYEQYF.